This TCR beta chain was profiled in a study of siplizumab effects on memory and regulatory T cells. The study, taken as a whole, reports: A naive or memory phenotype could not be assigned to roughly 80-97% of the proliferating CD4+ or CD8+ clones.

TEMRA, effector memory, memory and naive subsets, all unstimulated, were sequenced in a few donor pairs. The V gene's germline CDR1 is PRHDT and CDR2 FYEKMQ (reference sequence). This CDR3 has 12 amino acids. V lost 0 bases and J lost 4, with 4 bases in between. Assay used: immunoSEQ multiplex PCR; TCRdb lists only in-frame clones, some missing. The sample includes more than 60,000 clones, 95% to 98% of them seen just once. As for this clone: What it recognizes is unknown. At the DNA level, this CDR3 is encoded by other sequences in the same sample as well.

The chain employs TRBV13 and TRBJ2-7, with no clear D. The origin of this receptor is a human donor in good health. Sequencing was carried out using naive CD8+ T cells sorted from blood. The CDR3 loop reads CASSLGSYEQYF. Written as DNA, the CDR3 is TGTGCCAGCAGCTTAGGAAGTTACGAGCAGTACTTC.